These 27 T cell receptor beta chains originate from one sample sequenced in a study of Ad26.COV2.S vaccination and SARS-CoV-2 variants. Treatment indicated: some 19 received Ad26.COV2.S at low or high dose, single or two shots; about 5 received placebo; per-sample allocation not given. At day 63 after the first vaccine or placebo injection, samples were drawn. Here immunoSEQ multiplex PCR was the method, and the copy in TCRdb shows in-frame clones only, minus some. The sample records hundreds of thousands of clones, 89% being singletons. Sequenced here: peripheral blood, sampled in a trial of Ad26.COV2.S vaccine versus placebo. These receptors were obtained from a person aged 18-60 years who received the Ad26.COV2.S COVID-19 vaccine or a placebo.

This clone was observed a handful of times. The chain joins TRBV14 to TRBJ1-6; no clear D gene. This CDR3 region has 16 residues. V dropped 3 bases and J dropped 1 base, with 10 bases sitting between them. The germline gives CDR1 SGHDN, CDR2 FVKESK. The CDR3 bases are TGTGCCAGCAGCCATCGTGTGCCTTCCTATAATTCACCCCTCCACTTT. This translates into CASSHRVPSYNSPLHF.

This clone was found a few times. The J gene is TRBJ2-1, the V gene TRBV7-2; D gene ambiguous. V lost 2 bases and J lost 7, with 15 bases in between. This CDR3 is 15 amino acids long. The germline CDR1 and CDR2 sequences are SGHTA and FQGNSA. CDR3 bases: TGTGCCAGCAGCTTACAAGGGTACACCCTAAATGAGCAGTTCTTC. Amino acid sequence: CASSLQGYTLNEQFF.

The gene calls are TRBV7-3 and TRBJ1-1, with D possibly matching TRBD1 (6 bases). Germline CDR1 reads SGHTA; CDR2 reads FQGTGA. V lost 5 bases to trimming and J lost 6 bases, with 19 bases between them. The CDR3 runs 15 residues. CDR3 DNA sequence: TGTGCCAGCAGCCCCCGGGGGGGCTTAGGGGCTGAAGCTTTCTTT. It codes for CASSPRGGLGAEAFF. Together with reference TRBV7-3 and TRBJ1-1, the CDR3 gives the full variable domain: GAGVSQTPSNKVTEKGKYVELRCDPISGHTALYWYRQSLGQGPEFLIYFQGTGAADDSGLPNDRFFAVRPEGSVSTLKIQRTERGDSAVYLCASSPRGGLGAEAFFGQGTRLTVV.

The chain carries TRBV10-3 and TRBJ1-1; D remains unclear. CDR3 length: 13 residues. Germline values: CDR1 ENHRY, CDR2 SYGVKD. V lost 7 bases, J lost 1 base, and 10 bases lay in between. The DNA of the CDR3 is TGTGCCATCACCGAGACCGGGAACACTGAAGCTTTCTTT. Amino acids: CAITETGNTEAFF.

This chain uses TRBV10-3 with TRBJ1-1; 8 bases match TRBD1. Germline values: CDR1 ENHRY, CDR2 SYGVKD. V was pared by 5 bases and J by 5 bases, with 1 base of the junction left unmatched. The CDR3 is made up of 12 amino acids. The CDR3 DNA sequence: TGTGCCATCAGTCGGACAGGGACTGAAGCTTTCTTT. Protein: CAISRTGTEAFF.

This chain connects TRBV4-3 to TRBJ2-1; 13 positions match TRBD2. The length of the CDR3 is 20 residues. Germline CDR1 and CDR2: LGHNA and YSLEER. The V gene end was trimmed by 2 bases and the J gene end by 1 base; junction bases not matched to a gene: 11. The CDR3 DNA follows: TGCGCCAGCAGCCAACCCCCGGGACTAGCGGGATTCGGATCCTACAATGAGCAGTTCTTC. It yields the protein CASSQPPGLAGFGSYNEQFF.

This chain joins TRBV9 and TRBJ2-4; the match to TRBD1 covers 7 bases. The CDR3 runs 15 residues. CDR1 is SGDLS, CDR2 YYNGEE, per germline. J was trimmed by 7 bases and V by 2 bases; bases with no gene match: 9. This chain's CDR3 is CASSVRGQDGNIQYF. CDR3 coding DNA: TGTGCCAGCAGCGTTAGGGGGCAGGATGGGAACATTCAGTACTTC.

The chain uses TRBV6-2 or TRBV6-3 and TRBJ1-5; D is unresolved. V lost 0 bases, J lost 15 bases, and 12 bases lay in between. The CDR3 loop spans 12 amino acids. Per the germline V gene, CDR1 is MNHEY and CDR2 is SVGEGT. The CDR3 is CASSYSGLTMHF. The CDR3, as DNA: TGTGCCAGCAGTTACTCTGGCCTGACGATGCATTTT.

CDR3 in DNA: TGCAGCGTTCACACCGGGACTATCCTAGGCAATGAGCAGTTCTTC. It translates to CSVHTGTILGNEQFF. The rearrangement uses TRBV29-1 and TRBJ2-1; 7 nucleotides match TRBD2. The J segment lost 6 bases and the V segment lost 5 bases, leaving 13 bases of the junction unmatched. This CDR3 comprises 15 residues. Germline V gene sequence: CDR1 SQVTM, CDR2 ANQGSEA.

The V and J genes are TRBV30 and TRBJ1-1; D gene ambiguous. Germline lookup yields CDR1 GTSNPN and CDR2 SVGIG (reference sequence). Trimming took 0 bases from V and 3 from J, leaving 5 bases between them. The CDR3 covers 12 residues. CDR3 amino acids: CAWSVMHTEAFF. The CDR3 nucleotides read TGTGCCTGGAGTGTAATGCACACTGAAGCTTTCTTT.

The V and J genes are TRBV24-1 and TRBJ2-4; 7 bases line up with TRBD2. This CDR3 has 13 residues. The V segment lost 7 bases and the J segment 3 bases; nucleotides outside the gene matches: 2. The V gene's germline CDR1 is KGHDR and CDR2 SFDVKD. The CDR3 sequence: CATSGEGKNIQYF. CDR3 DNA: TGTGCCACCAGCGGGGAGGGCAAAAACATTCAGTACTTC.

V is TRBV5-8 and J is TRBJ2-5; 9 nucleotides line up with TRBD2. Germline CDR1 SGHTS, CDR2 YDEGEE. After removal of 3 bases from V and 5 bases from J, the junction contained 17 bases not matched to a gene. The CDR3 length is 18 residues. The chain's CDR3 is CASSSGISGSQEAETQYF. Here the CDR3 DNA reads TGTGCCAGCAGCTCAGGTATTAGCGGGAGCCAGGAGGCGGAGACCCAGTACTTC.

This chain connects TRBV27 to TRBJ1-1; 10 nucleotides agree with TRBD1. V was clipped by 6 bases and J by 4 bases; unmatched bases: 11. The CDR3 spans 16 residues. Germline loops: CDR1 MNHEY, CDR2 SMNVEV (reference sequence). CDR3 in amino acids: CASRDTPGQGSTEAFF. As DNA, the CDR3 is TGTGCCAGCAGAGATACCCCGGGACAGGGGAGCACTGAAGCTTTCTTT.

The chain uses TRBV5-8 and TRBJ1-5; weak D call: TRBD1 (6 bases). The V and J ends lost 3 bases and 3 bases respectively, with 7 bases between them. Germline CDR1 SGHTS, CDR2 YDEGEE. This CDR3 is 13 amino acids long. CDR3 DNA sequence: TGTGCCAGCAGCTGGGACACCAATCAGCCCCAGCATTTT. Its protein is CASSWDTNQPQHF.

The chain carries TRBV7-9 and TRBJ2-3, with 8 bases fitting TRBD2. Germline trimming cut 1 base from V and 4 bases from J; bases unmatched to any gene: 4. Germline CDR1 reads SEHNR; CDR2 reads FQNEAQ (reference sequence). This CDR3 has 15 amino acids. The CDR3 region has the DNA TGTGCCAGCAGCTTAGAAGTCGGGAGGGCAGATACGCAGTATTTT. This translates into CASSLEVGRADTQYF.

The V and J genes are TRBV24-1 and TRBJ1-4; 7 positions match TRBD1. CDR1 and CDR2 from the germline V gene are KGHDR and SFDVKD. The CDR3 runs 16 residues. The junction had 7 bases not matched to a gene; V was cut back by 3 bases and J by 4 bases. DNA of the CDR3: TGTGCCACCAGTGATCAGGGGGGCAAATTTAATGAAAAACTGTTTTTT. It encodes CATSDQGGKFNEKLFF.

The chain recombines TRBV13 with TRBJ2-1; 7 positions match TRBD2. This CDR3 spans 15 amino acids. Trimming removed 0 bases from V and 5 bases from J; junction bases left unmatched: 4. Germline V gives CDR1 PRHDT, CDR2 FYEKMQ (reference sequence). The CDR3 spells CASSLGGLGDNEQFF. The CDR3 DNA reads TGTGCCAGCAGCTTAGGCGGACTAGGGGACAATGAGCAGTTCTTC.

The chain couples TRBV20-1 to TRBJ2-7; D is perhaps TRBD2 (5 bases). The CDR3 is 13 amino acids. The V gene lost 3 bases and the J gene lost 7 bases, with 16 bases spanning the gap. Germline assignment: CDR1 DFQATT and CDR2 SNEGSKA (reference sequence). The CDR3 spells CSASTLTLGEQYF. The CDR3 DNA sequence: TGCAGTGCTAGTACCCTCACACTAGGGGAGCAGTACTTC.

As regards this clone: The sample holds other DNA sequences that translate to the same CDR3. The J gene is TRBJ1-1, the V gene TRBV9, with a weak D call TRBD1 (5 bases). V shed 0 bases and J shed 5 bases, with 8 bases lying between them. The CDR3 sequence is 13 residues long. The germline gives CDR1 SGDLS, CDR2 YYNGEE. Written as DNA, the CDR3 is TGTGCCAGCAGCGTAGGGGCAGGGACTGAAGCTTTCTTT. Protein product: CASSVGAGTEAFF.

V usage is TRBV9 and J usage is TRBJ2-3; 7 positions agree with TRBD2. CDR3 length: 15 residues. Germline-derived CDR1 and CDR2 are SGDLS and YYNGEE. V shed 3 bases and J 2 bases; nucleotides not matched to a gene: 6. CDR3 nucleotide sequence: TGTGCCAGCAGCGCCGTGGGGACTAACACAGATACGCAGTATTTT. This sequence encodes CASSAVGTNTDTQYF. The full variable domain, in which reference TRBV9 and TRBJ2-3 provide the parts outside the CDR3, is DSGVTQTPKHLITATGQRVTLRCSPRSGDLSVYWYQQSLDQGLQFLIQYYNGEERAKGNILERFSAQQFPDLHSELNLSSLELGDSALYFCASSAVGTNTDTQYFGPGTRLTVL.

DNA of the CDR3: TGTGCCAGCAGTCGTGGAGCGGGCGAGCAGTTCTTC. It codes for CASSRGAGEQFF. The chain links TRBV5-4 to TRBJ2-1; TRBD2 is a possible D gene (6 bases). Trimming removed 5 bases from V and 10 bases from J, with 13 bases in between. Germline V CDR1 and CDR2: SGHNT, YYREEE (reference sequence). The CDR3 runs 12 residues. Together with reference TRBV5-4 and TRBJ2-1, the CDR3 gives the full variable domain: ETGVTQSPTHLIKTRGQQVTLRCSSQSGHNTVSWYQQALGQGPQFIFQYYREEENGRGNFPPRFSGLQFPNYSSELNVNALELDDSALYLCASSRGAGEQFFGPGTRLTVL.

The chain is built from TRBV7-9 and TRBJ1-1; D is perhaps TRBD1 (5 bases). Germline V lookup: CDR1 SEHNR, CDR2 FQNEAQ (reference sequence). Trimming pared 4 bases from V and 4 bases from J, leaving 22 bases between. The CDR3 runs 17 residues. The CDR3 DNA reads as TGTGCCAGCAGCTGGTCCCGCAGGCTCCCGAGGGGCACTGAAGCTTTCTTT. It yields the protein CASSWSRRLPRGTEAFF.

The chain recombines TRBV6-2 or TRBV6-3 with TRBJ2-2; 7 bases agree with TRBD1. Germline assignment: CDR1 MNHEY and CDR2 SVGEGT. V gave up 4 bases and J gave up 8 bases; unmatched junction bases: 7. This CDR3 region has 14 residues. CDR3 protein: CASSFTGVAGELFF. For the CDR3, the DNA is TGTGCCAGCAGTTTCACAGGGGTGGCAGGGGAGCTGTTTTTT.

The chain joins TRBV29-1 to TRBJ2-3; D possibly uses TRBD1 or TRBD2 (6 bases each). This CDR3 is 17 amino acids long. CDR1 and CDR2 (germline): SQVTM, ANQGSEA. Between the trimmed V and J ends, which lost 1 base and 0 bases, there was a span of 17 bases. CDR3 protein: CSVEGGGKFTSTDTQYF. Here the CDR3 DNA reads TGCAGCGTTGAAGGAGGGGGGAAATTTACTAGCACAGATACGCAGTATTTT.

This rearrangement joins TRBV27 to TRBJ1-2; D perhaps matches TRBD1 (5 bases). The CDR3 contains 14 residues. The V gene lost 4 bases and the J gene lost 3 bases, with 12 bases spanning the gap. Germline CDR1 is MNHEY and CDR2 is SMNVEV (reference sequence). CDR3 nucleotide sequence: TGTGCCAGCAGTTGGGGACCGAAATACTATGGCTACACCTTC. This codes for CASSWGPKYYGYTF.

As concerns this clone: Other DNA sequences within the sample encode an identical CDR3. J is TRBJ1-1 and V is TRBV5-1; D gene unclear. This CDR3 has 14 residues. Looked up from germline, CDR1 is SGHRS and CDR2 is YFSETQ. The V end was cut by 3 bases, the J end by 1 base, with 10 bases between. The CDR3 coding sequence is TGCGCCAGCAGCTCCGGGCCTTCGAACACTGAAGCTTTCTTT. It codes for CASSSGPSNTEAFF.

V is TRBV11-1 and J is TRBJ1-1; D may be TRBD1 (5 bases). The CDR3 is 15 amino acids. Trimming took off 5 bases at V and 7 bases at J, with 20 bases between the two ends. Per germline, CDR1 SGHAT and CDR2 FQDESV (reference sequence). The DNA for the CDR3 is TGTGCCAGCAGCCCACTGGGGGTCGGAGGCTTTGAAGCTTTCTTT. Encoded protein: CASSPLGVGGFEAFF.